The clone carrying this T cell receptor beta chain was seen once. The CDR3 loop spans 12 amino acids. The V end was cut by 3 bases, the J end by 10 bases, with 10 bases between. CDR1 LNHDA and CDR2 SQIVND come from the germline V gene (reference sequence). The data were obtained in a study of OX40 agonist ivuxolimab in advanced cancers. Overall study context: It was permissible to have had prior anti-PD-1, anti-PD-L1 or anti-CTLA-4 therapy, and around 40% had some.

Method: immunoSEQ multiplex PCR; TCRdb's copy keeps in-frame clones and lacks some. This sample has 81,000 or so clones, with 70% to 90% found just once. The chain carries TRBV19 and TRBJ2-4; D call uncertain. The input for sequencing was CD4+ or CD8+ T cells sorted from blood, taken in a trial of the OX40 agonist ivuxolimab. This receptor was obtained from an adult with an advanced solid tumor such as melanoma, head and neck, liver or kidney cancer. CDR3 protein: CASSIDTRIQYF. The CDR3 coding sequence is TGTGCCAGTAGTATTGACACCCGGATTCAGTACTTC.